The 3 T cell receptor beta chains below were found in one sample sequenced in a study of STAT5B mutations in CD4+ large granular lymphocyte leukemia. The protocol was immunoSEQ multiplex PCR, while the TCRdb copy is restricted to in-frame clones and leaves out a portion. The table has about 48,000 clones, just over 70% seen once. Source material: CD4+ T cells from blood buffy coats. The source of these receptors is a human donor in good health.

This chain connects TRBV7-8 to TRBJ1-6; D is perhaps TRBD1 (5 bases). The CDR3 extends over 13 amino acids. V was trimmed by 5 bases and J by 14 bases, leaving 16 bases between them. Germline-derived CDR1 and CDR2 are SGHVS and FQNEAQ. The CDR3 bases are TGTGCCAGCAGCGGGTCGGGGGATTGGGCCCTCCACTTT. This encodes CASSGSGDWALHF.

The CDR3 protein is CASSLDRGSDTQYF. CDR3 nucleotides: TGTGCCAGCAGCTTAGACCGGGGATCAGATACGCAGTATTTT. The chain has TRBV7-2 and TRBJ2-3, with D maybe TRBD2 (5 bases). The germline V gene has CDR1 SGHTA and CDR2 FQGNSA. Trimming shortened V by 1 base and J by 4 bases, and 9 bases separated the two germline ends. The CDR3 loop spans 14 amino acids.

The chain couples TRBV19 to TRBJ2-3, with TRBD1 identical over 11 bases. The CDR3 has 16 amino acids. Germline CDR1 reads LNHDA; CDR2 reads SQIVND (reference sequence). V gave up 3 bases and J gave up 6 bases; unmatched junction bases: 8. CDR3 amino acids: CASSMEGTGGADTQYF. CDR3 DNA sequence: TGTGCCAGTAGTATGGAGGGGACAGGGGGGGCGGATACGCAGTATTTT.